A single sample gave rise to the 25 T cell receptor beta chains below, sequenced in a study of blood T cell repertoires in COVID-19. Data came from immunoSEQ multiplex PCR; TCRdb stores just in-frame clones and leaves some out. The sample comprises a few hundred thousand clones, 89% of which are singletons, and roughly 2.9% rests with the top ten. The specimen sequenced was PBMCs or T cells enriched from blood (not recorded which). These receptors were obtained from a woman aged 50 to 65 who had been exposed to COVID-19.

This rearrangement joins TRBV24-1 to TRBJ1-5; D is uncertain. The CDR3 loop spans 13 amino acids. Trimming shortened V by 5 bases and J by 5 bases, and 9 bases separated the two germline ends. CDR1 is KGHDR and CDR2 is SFDVKD in the germline V gene. CDR3 region: CATSAGKYQPQHF. DNA for the CDR3: TGTGCCACCAGTGCGGGTAAATATCAGCCCCAGCATTTT.

CDR3 sequence: CASRRPGGATNEKLFF. The CDR3 DNA sequence: TGTGCCAGTAGACGCCCCGGGGGAGCAACTAATGAAAAACTGTTTTTT. The chain has TRBV19 and TRBJ1-4; a weak D match, TRBD1 (5 bases). This CDR3 contains 16 residues. The germline gives CDR1 LNHDA, CDR2 SQIVND (reference sequence). V lost 6 bases to trimming and J lost 0 bases, with 14 bases between them.

This clone was observed a single time. This chain links TRBV7-9 with TRBJ1-4; D is possibly TRBD1 (5 bases). Germline loops: CDR1 SEHNR, CDR2 FQNEAQ (reference sequence). V was trimmed by 5 bases and J by 8 bases, leaving 18 bases between them. The CDR3 loop spans 15 amino acids. CDR3 residues: CASSPGGAGGEKLFF. The CDR3 bases are TGTGCCAGCAGCCCAGGAGGGGCTGGGGGGGAAAAACTGTTTTTT.

The chain recombines TRBV28 with TRBJ1-5; 9 nucleotides match TRBD1. The V and J ends lost 6 bases and 6 bases, in that order; junction bases with no gene match: 6. Germline V lookup: CDR1 MDHEN, CDR2 SYDVKM. The CDR3 totals 14 residues. In DNA form, the CDR3 reads TGTGCCAGCAGGGGGACAGGGTATTTTCAGCCCCAGCATTTT. Protein: CASRGTGYFQPQHF.

V is TRBV5-1 and J is TRBJ2-4, with 13 bases lining up with TRBD2. J lost 6 bases, V lost 5 bases, and 11 bases had no gene match. The CDR3 extends over 17 amino acids. Per germline, CDR1 SGHRS and CDR2 YFSETQ. The CDR3 protein is CASRVGTSGVLLNIQYF. In DNA, the CDR3 is TGCGCCAGCAGAGTGGGGACTAGCGGGGTTTTACTAAACATTCAGTACTTC.

The chain couples TRBV3-1 (or the pseudogene TRBV3-2) to TRBJ2-3, with 7 bases lining up with TRBD2. V lost 2 bases to trimming and J lost 10 bases; unmatched junction nucleotides: 15. CDR3 size: 16 residues. Germline lookup yields CDR1 LGHDT and CDR2 YNNKEL (reference sequence). CDR3 in amino acids: CASSQNWLAVPGAQYF. In DNA form, the CDR3 reads TGTGCCAGCAGCCAAAACTGGCTAGCGGTCCCCGGCGCGCAGTATTTT.

J is TRBJ1-4 and V is TRBV14, with D unclear. V was trimmed by 5 bases and J by 4 bases, leaving 11 bases between them. Germline CDR1 and CDR2: SGHDN and FVKESK. This CDR3 has 14 amino acids. This CDR3 reads CASSFVQSNEKLFF. The CDR3 DNA follows: TGTGCCAGCAGCTTCGTACAGAGTAATGAAAAACTGTTTTTT. The full variable domain, its missing parts supplied by reference TRBV14 and TRBJ1-4, is EAGVTQFPSHSVIEKGQTVTLRCDPISGHDNLYWYRRVMGKEIKFLLHFVKESKQDESGMPNNRFLAERTGGTYSTLKVQPAELEDSGVYFCASSFVQSNEKLFFGSGTQLSVL.

This chain connects TRBV5-6 to TRBJ1-1; TRBD1 agrees at 7 bases. The length of the CDR3 is 15 residues. The germline CDR1 and CDR2 sequences are SGHDT and YYEEEE. V gave up 4 bases and J gave up 5 bases; unmatched junction bases: 11. The DNA of the CDR3 is TGTGCCAGCAGCCGCCGGACAGGATTGGGGACTGAAGCTTTCTTT. It encodes CASSRRTGLGTEAFF. Drawing the rest from reference TRBV5-6 and TRBJ1-1, the complete variable domain is DAGVTQSPTHLIKTRGQQVTLRCSPKSGHDTVSWYQQALGQGPQFIFQYYEEEERQRGNFPDRFSGHQFPNYSSELNVNALLLGDSALYLCASSRRTGLGTEAFFGQGTRLTVV.

The chain is built from TRBV3-1 (or the pseudogene TRBV3-2) and TRBJ2-5; 7 bases are a match to TRBD1. Trimming took 1 base from V and 5 from J; bases not matched to a gene: 10. Germline V gene data show CDR1 as LGHDT and CDR2 as YNNKEL (reference sequence). This CDR3 comprises 16 residues. The DNA for the CDR3 is TGTGCCAGCAGCCAAGTCGCGGCAGGGGGTTGGGAGACCCAGTACTTC. It encodes CASSQVAAGGWETQYF.

The V and J genes are TRBV2 and TRBJ1-6, with D possibly matching TRBD1 (6 bases). Per the germline V gene, CDR1 is SNHLY and CDR2 is FYNNEI. V was shortened by 3 bases and J by 6 bases, with 6 bases between the two germline ends. The CDR3 contains 13 residues. The chain's CDR3 is CASSDRGNSPLHF. CDR3 DNA: TGTGCCAGCAGTGACAGGGGTAATTCACCCCTCCACTTT.

The chain has TRBV25-1 and TRBJ1-1; TRBD1 might be the D (6 bases). The CDR3 is 15 amino acids. The V gene's germline CDR1 is MGHDK and CDR2 SYGVNS. The V gene lost 3 bases and the J gene lost 5 bases, with 16 bases spanning the gap. The CDR3 DNA sequence: TGTGCCAGCAGTGACCGAGGAGGACAGCGGACTGAAGCTTTCTTT. Protein: CASSDRGGQRTEAFF.

This chain links TRBV15 with TRBJ1-2; tentative D call: TRBD1 (5 bases). This CDR3 is 15 amino acids long. The V end lost 1 base, the J end lost 3 bases, and 12 bases lay between the germline ends. Germline V gene lookup returns CDR1 LNHNV and CDR2 YYDKDF (reference sequence). The CDR3 nucleotides read TGTGCCACCAGCAGAGGGAAAGGGGCTGACTATGGCTACACCTTC. Amino acid sequence: CATSRGKGADYGYTF.

This chain uses TRBV6-5 with TRBJ1-1; a weak D match, TRBD1 (6 bases). This CDR3 contains 15 residues. Germline assignment: CDR1 MNHEY and CDR2 SVGAGI. The V and J ends lost 5 bases and 5 bases respectively, with 18 bases between them. The chain's CDR3 is CASSSRGAQETEAFF. The CDR3 DNA follows: TGTGCCAGCAGTAGTCGGGGGGCCCAAGAGACTGAAGCTTTCTTT.

The chain joins TRBV18 to TRBJ1-3, with D hard to call. Per the germline V gene, CDR1 is KGHSH and CDR2 is LQKENI. CDR3 length: 16 residues. V lost 0 bases to trimming and J lost 2 bases, with 11 bases between them. This chain's CDR3 is CASSPPGSRAGNTIYF. The CDR3 DNA sequence: TGTGCCAGCTCACCACCTGGGAGTAGAGCTGGAAACACCATATATTTT.

This chain links TRBV21-1 with TRBJ2-2; the table's D call, TRBD2, was not checked against the DNA. TRBV21-1 is given as a pseudogene. The CDR3 covers 15 residues. CDR3: CAAPRGAVNTGELFF. CDR3 nucleotides: TGTGCCGCACCACGGGGGGCAGTGAACACCGGGGAGCTGTTTTTT.

The V call is TRBV19, the J call TRBJ1-5; 7 bases line up with TRBD1. The germline gives CDR1 LNHDA, CDR2 SQIVND (reference sequence). The CDR3 runs to 15 residues. Trimming cost V 4 bases and J 1 base; bases outside gene matches: 4. This CDR3 is CASSTTGQSNQPQHF. The CDR3 DNA is TGTGCCAGTAGTACAACGGGACAGAGCAATCAGCCCCAGCATTTT.

The chain employs TRBV6-1 and TRBJ1-1, with D unresolved. This CDR3 contains 13 residues. Trimming removed 3 bases from V and 6 bases from J, with 11 bases in between. Germline CDR1 and CDR2: MNHNS and SASEGT. CDR3 nucleotide sequence: TGTGCCAGCAGTGAGGGAGTATCCGCTGAAGCTTTCTTT. Translating it yields CASSEGVSAEAFF.

V is TRBV5-6 and J is TRBJ1-1; D unclear. Trimming removed 2 bases from V and 1 base from J, with 6 bases in between. This CDR3 comprises 13 residues. Germline assignment: CDR1 SGHDT and CDR2 YYEEEE. The CDR3 sequence: CASSLSSNTEAFF. DNA of the CDR3: TGTGCCAGCAGCTTATCCTCGAACACTGAAGCTTTCTTT.

The V gene is TRBV5-6, the J gene TRBJ2-3, with D uncertain. Germline V CDR1 and CDR2: SGHDT, YYEEEE. This CDR3 spans 13 amino acids. V lost 4 bases to trimming and J lost 6 bases, with 12 bases between them. This CDR3 reads CASSVRFFDTQYF. The CDR3 region has the DNA TGTGCCAGCAGCGTGCGTTTTTTTGATACGCAGTATTTT. Filled out from reference TRBV5-6 and TRBJ2-3, the complete variable domain reads DAGVTQSPTHLIKTRGQQVTLRCSPKSGHDTVSWYQQALGQGPQFIFQYYEEEERQRGNFPDRFSGHQFPNYSSELNVNALLLGDSALYLCASSVRFFDTQYFGPGTRLTVL.

This chain connects TRBV28 to TRBJ1-4; D is uncertain. This CDR3 is 15 amino acids long. The ends were cut back, 6 bases at V and 7 bases at J, with 18 bases in the middle. Germline V gives CDR1 MDHEN, CDR2 SYDVKM. CDR3 coding DNA: TGTGCCAGCAGGGGAGCCTTACCGGGGAGTGAAAAACTGTTTTTT. This translates into CASRGALPGSEKLFF. Together with reference TRBV28 and TRBJ1-4, the CDR3 gives the full variable domain: DVKVTQSSRYLVKRTGEKVFLECVQDMDHENMFWYRQDPGLGLRLIYFSYDVKMKEKGDIPEGYSVSREKKERFSLILESASTNQTSMYLCASRGALPGSEKLFFGSGTQLSVL.

The chain recombines TRBV5-1 with TRBJ2-2; 8 nucleotides line up with TRBD2. Germline CDR1 SGHRS, CDR2 YFSETQ. This CDR3 comprises 16 residues. The V gene end was trimmed by 6 bases and the J gene end by 6 bases; junction bases not matched to a gene: 13. CDR3 in amino acids: CASKELAEPRAGELFF. The CDR3 coding sequence is TGCGCCAGCAAGGAACTAGCGGAGCCCCGGGCCGGGGAGCTGTTTTTT.

This clone has just a few counts. CDR3 loop: CASSQNTEAFF. The DNA of the CDR3 is TGTGCCAGCAGTCAGAACACTGAAGCTTTCTTT. This chain connects TRBV28 to TRBJ1-1; D not resolved. This CDR3 has 11 residues. Trimming took 5 bases from V and 1 from J, leaving 2 bases between them. Germline V gene data show CDR1 as MDHEN and CDR2 as SYDVKM.

This clone was detected once. DNA of the CDR3: TGTGCCAGCACACCCCGGGATACGCAGTATTTT. Amino acid sequence: CASTPRDTQYF. V gene TRBV5-8 combines with J gene TRBJ2-3; D gene ambiguous. The CDR3 consists of 11 residues. The V gene's germline CDR1 is SGHTS and CDR2 YDEGEE. The germline V and J ends were trimmed by 6 bases and 6 bases, with 8 bases remaining between them.

This clone was seen only a few times. The junction differs from germline at one of its ends, possibly a read error. The genes are TRBV11-2 and TRBJ2-7; TRBD2 is a possible D gene (6 bases). The CDR3 contains 13 residues. Germline lookup yields CDR1 SGHAT and CDR2 FQNNGV. This CDR3 is CASSLDPSLGREF. The CDR3 DNA reads as TGTGCCAGCAGCTTAGATCCTTCCCTCGGCCGGGAGTTC.

V usage is TRBV24-1 and J usage is TRBJ1-5, with D hard to call. V was cut by 3 bases and J by 0 bases, with 5 bases left in between. The germline V gene has CDR1 KGHDR and CDR2 SFDVKD. This CDR3 has 14 amino acids. The DNA of the CDR3 is TGTGCCACCAGTGATAATAATAGCAATCAGCCCCAGCATTTT. Residues: CATSDNNSNQPQHF.